This T cell receptor (beta chain) came from a study of persistence of HIV-infected CD4 T cells. A word on this clone: The antigen is not known.

The CDR3 is 15 amino acids. V gave up 6 bases and J gave up 0 bases; unmatched junction bases: 4. CDR1 is SEHNR and CDR2 is FQNEAQ in the germline V gene (reference sequence). The immunoSEQ assay was version 4, run in survey mode. Sequencing used immunoSEQ multiplex PCR; TCRdb keeps in-frame clones, though not all of them. This table holds about 36,000 clones, about 83% found once. Overlapping HIV-1 Gag 15-mer peptides at approximately 0.96 ug per peptide per mL were used. Memory cells lacking CD40L and CD69 with high CD45RO were sorted. The sample in question was cultured CD4+ T cells from PBMCs, obtained from a patient who received antiretroviral therapy. The chain couples TRBV7-9 to TRBJ2-3, with TRBD2 matching over 9 bases. This sequence was found in an adult with HIV. The donor label of this sample is uncertain. In nucleotides, the CDR3 is TGTGCCAGCAGGCCCACTAGCGGGAGCACAGATACGCAGTATTTT. Its protein product is CASRPTSGSTDTQYF. The full variable domain, its missing parts supplied by reference TRBV7-9 and TRBJ2-3, is DTGVSQNPRHKITKRGQNVTFRCDPISEHNRLYWYRQTLGQGPEFLTYFQNEAQLEKSRLLSDRFSAERPKGSFSTLEIQRTEQGDSAMYLCASRPTSGSTDTQYFGPGTRLTVL.